Each of the 28 T cell receptor beta chains below was sequenced from the same sample in a study of cytomegalovirus exposure and HLA in healthy donors. The PCR employed 60 Vbeta primers together with 13 Jbeta primers. Measured with immunoSEQ multiplex PCR; TCRdb has only the in-frame clones, and not every one. The sample yields over 150,000 clones, roughly 80% seen once. The material sequenced was PBMCs. Receptors were obtained from a man aged 50 to 60 in good health and CMV-seronegative.

The chain recombines TRBV29-1 with TRBJ2-7; D call uncertain. Per the germline V gene, CDR1 is SQVTM and CDR2 is ANQGSEA. The germline V and J ends were trimmed by 7 bases and 5 bases, with 12 bases remaining between them. The CDR3 has 11 residues. The CDR3 DNA is TGCAGCGCGAGAATCCCCAACGAGCAGTACTTC. This sequence encodes CSARIPNEQYF.

This clone was detected a few times. The rearrangement joins TRBV5-1 to TRBJ1-1; TRBD1 aligns across 10 bases. V was pared by 4 bases and J by 3 bases, with 6 bases of the junction left unmatched. Germline V gives CDR1 SGHRS, CDR2 YFSETQ. The CDR3 consists of 15 residues. The CDR3 loop reads CASSKPGTGDTEAFF. The CDR3 DNA reads TGCGCCAGCAGCAAACCCGGGACAGGGGACACTGAAGCTTTCTTT. Full variable domain (remainder filled in from reference TRBV5-1 and TRBJ1-1): KAGVTQTPRYLIKTRGQQVTLSCSPISGHRSVSWYQQTPGQGLQFLFEYFSETQRNKGNFPGRFSGRQFSNSRSEMNVSTLELGDSALYLCASSKPGTGDTEAFFGQGTRLTVV.

The chain joins TRBV29-1 to TRBJ2-5; perhaps TRBD1 as D (6 bases). TRBJ2-7 matches the DNA end more closely, so the J call is doubtful. CDR3 length equals 18 residues. Per the germline V gene, CDR1 is SQVTM and CDR2 is ANQGSEA. The CDR3 region is CSVSSSGTTRWGSYEQYF. The CDR3 DNA is TGCAGCGTCTCCTCCTCCGGGACAACCCGCTGGGGCTCCTACGAGCAGTACTTC.

The chain employs TRBV4-3 and TRBJ1-4, with 7 bases matching TRBD1. The CDR3 runs to 13 residues. J gave up 11 bases and V 0 bases, and 3 bases lay outside the gene matches. Looked up from germline, CDR1 is LGHNA and CDR2 is YSLEER. The CDR3 region is CASSQETGSKLFF. CDR3 coding DNA: TGCGCCAGCAGCCAAGAGACAGGGAGCAAACTGTTTTTT.

The chain has TRBV4-2 and TRBJ2-6, with a tentative D call TRBD1 (5 bases). This CDR3 has 16 amino acids. Germline lookup yields CDR1 LGHNA and CDR2 YNFKEQ. The V gene lost 1 base and the J gene lost 1 base, with 8 bases spanning the gap. The CDR3 here is CASSQVDRSGANVLTF. CDR3 nucleotides: TGTGCCAGCAGCCAAGTCGACAGATCTGGGGCCAACGTCCTGACTTTC.

The chain combines TRBV7-3 with TRBJ1-1; D might be TRBD1 (6 bases). Trimming left V 5 bases short and J 1 base short, with 11 bases between. CDR1 is SGHTA, CDR2 FQGTGA, per germline. CDR3 size: 14 residues. In DNA form, the CDR3 reads TGTGCCAGCAGCCCCACGGGACAGAACACTGAAGCTTTCTTT. Translated, it gives CASSPTGQNTEAFF.

V usage is TRBV29-1 and J usage is TRBJ2-7, with a possible D match to TRBD2 (5 bases). This CDR3 has 14 amino acids. The V and J ends lost 4 bases and 2 bases respectively, with 15 bases between them. Germline lookup yields CDR1 SQVTM and CDR2 ANQGSEA. CDR3 region: CSVGARGRPYEQYF. The CDR3 bases are TGCAGCGTTGGGGCCCGAGGGCGGCCCTACGAGCAGTACTTC.

This rearrangement joins TRBV12-5 to TRBJ1-1; D might be TRBD1 (6 bases). The germline CDR1 and CDR2 sequences are LGHNT and FRNRAP. This CDR3 region has 13 residues. The V end lost 6 bases, the J end lost 6 bases, and 14 bases lay between the germline ends. The chain's CDR3 is CASGETGVPEAFF. The DNA of the CDR3 is TGTGCTAGTGGGGAGACAGGAGTGCCTGAAGCTTTCTTT.

This chain links TRBV7-6 with TRBJ1-5, with no clear D. The CDR3 covers 12 residues. V lost 3 bases and J lost 3, with 3 bases in between. CDR1 SGHVS and CDR2 FNYEAQ come from the germline V gene. This CDR3 reads CASSLANQPQHF. The CDR3 DNA sequence: TGTGCCAGCAGCTTGGCCAATCAGCCCCAGCATTTT.

The chain carries TRBV6-6 and TRBJ2-6; no firm D call. The germline V gene encodes CDR1 MNHNY and CDR2 SVGAGI (reference sequence). Trimming shortened V by 7 bases and J by 1 base, and 11 bases separated the two germline ends. CDR3 length: 15 residues. The CDR3 DNA is TGTGCCAGCAATGAGCAATTGTCTGGGGCCAACGTCCTGACTTTC. It yields the protein CASNEQLSGANVLTF.

The chain carries TRBV11-2 and TRBJ1-1, with D maybe TRBD1 (5 bases). Trimming left V 7 bases short and J 0 bases short, with 15 bases between. CDR3 length: 15 amino acids. Germline V CDR1 and CDR2: SGHAT, FQNNGV. The CDR3 sequence is CASTSKGLMNTEAFF. CDR3 sequence (DNA): TGTGCCAGCACCTCCAAGGGGCTGATGAACACTGAAGCTTTCTTT.

This clone was seen once. The chain links TRBV7-2 to TRBJ2-3; 7 bases match TRBD2. Germline V gene sequence: CDR1 SGHTA, CDR2 FQGNSA. V was clipped by 0 bases and J by 1 base; unmatched bases: 4. The CDR3 sequence is 16 residues long. CDR3 region: CASSLAYAGGTDTQYF. The CDR3 nucleotides are TGTGCCAGCAGCTTAGCGTACGCGGGAGGCACAGATACGCAGTATTTT.

The V call is TRBV5-5, the J call TRBJ1-1; no firm D call. V was cut by 2 bases and J by 6 bases, with 5 bases left in between. Germline V gene sequence: CDR1 SGHKS, CDR2 YYEKEE (reference sequence). The CDR3 runs 11 residues. CDR3 residues: CASSFFSEAFF. CDR3 sequence (DNA): TGTGCCAGCAGCTTCTTCTCTGAAGCTTTCTTT.

The rearrangement joins TRBV5-4 to TRBJ2-2; 14 bases agree with TRBD2. J lost 7 bases, V lost 2 bases, and 4 bases had no gene match. Germline V lookup: CDR1 SGHNT, CDR2 YYREEE (reference sequence). The CDR3 runs to 16 residues. CDR3 loop: CASSFGLAGGHGELFF. In nucleotides, the CDR3 is TGTGCCAGCAGCTTTGGACTAGCGGGAGGTCACGGGGAGCTGTTTTTT.

CDR3 loop: CASRIGLASTDTQYF. As DNA, the CDR3 is TGCGCCAGCAGAATCGGACTGGCTAGCACAGATACGCAGTATTTT. The chain couples TRBV5-1 to TRBJ2-3; D is possibly TRBD2 (5 bases). V was clipped by 5 bases and J by 0 bases, with 13 bases between them. Germline CDR1 SGHRS, CDR2 YFSETQ. The CDR3 has 15 amino acids.

The V and J genes are TRBV6-1 and TRBJ2-1; TRBD2 matches 14 bases. The CDR3 totals 15 residues. V gave up 8 bases and J gave up 5 bases; unmatched junction bases: 5. Germline V gene lookup returns CDR1 MNHNS and CDR2 SASEGT. CDR3 in amino acids: CASGPGLAGDNEQFF. The CDR3 nucleotides read TGTGCCAGCGGCCCGGGACTAGCGGGAGACAATGAGCAGTTCTTC.

The chain recombines TRBV4-1 with TRBJ2-2, with TRBD2 as a possible D gene (6 bases). Germline CDR1 and CDR2: MGHRA and YSYEKL. The CDR3 extends over 15 amino acids. Trimming took 0 bases from V and 4 from J, leaving 9 bases between them. CDR3 sequence reads: CASSQEVAVTGELFF. The CDR3 DNA follows: TGCGCCAGCAGCCAAGAGGTAGCGGTCACCGGGGAGCTGTTTTTT.

The gene calls are TRBV18 and TRBJ2-5, with 14 bases matching TRBD2. This CDR3 spans 16 amino acids. The V segment lost 6 bases and the J segment 4 bases; nucleotides outside the gene matches: 7. In germline, CDR1 is KGHSH, CDR2 LQKENI. The CDR3 coding sequence is TGTGCCAGCTCGCGTCCCGGACTAGCGGGAGGAGAGACCCAGTACTTC. Its protein product is CASSRPGLAGGETQYF.

This chain joins TRBV7-8 and TRBJ2-2; weak D call: TRBD2 (6 bases). Germline V CDR1 and CDR2: SGHVS, FQNEAQ. This CDR3 spans 17 amino acids. Trimming left V 0 bases short and J 6 bases short, with 17 bases between. CDR3 amino acids: CASSLAPGRRVAGELFF. DNA for the CDR3: TGTGCCAGCAGCTTAGCCCCGGGACGGAGGGTTGCCGGGGAGCTGTTTTTT.

The chain has TRBV30 and TRBJ2-1, with a weak D call TRBD2 (5 bases). This CDR3 comprises 14 residues. Trimming left V 8 bases short and J 9 bases short, with 23 bases between. CDR1 is GTSNPN, CDR2 SVGIG, per germline (reference sequence). CDR3 bases: TGTGCCCGGTCCACTACACCCATCCGGGGTGAGCAGTTCTTC. Translating gives CARSTTPIRGEQFF.

The J gene is TRBJ2-7, the V gene TRBV5-6; 9 positions match TRBD2. The ends lost 1 base at V and 7 bases at J; junction bases unmatched: 9. This CDR3 spans 15 amino acids. CDR1 is SGHDT and CDR2 is YYEEEE in the germline V gene. The CDR3 spells CASSLLAGLGGEQYF. The CDR3 DNA is TGTGCCAGCAGCTTGCTAGCGGGACTCGGCGGGGAGCAGTACTTC.

The CDR3 region has the DNA TGTGCTTCCCGCGTCGGAGGGACCTACAATGAGCAGTTCTTC. Translation: CASRVGGTYNEQFF. The rearrangement links TRBV28 to TRBJ2-1; possible D gene TRBD2, 6 bases. Germline-derived CDR1 and CDR2 are MDHEN and SYDVKM. The CDR3 is 14 amino acids. Variable domain in full (rest from reference TRBV28 and TRBJ2-1): DVKVTQSSRYLVKRTGEKVFLECVQDMDHENMFWYRQDPGLGLRLIYFSYDVKMKEKGDIPEGYSVSREKKERFSLILESASTNQTSMYLCASRVGGTYNEQFFGPGTRLTVL.

V is TRBV30 and J is TRBJ1-1; the D is unclear. Germline V gene sequence: CDR1 GTSNPN, CDR2 SVGIG (reference sequence). CDR3 length: 13 amino acids. Between the trimmed V and J ends, which lost 2 bases and 10 bases, there was a span of 17 bases. Written as DNA, the CDR3 is TGTGCCTGGAGTAGAACACCAAAGGGAGCAGCTTTCTTT. Its translation: CAWSRTPKGAAFF.

The table lists this clone with a count of one. At one boundary the junction diverges from the germline segment, which might be a read error. V is TRBV7-9 and J is TRBJ1-6; 10 bases agree with TRBD1. CDR3 length equals 17 residues. Germline V CDR1 and CDR2: SEHNR, FQNEAQ (reference sequence). The CDR3 region is CSSSPLTGGRGNSPLHF. DNA of the CDR3: TGTTCCAGCAGCCCTCTGACAGGGGGCAGGGGAAATTCCCCCCTCCACTTT.

CDR3 DNA: TGTGCCAGCAGCTCAAACAGGGTTGGCTACACCTTC. Translating it yields CASSSNRVGYTF. This chain joins TRBV11-2 and TRBJ1-2, with D perhaps TRBD1 (6 bases). There are 12 residues in the CDR3. CDR1 and CDR2 from the germline V gene are SGHAT and FQNNGV. The V gene lost 4 bases and the J gene lost 7 bases, with 10 bases spanning the gap.

This chain uses TRBV18 with TRBJ2-5; a weak D match, TRBD2 (5 bases). V was trimmed by 6 bases and J by 2 bases, leaving 10 bases between them. This CDR3 contains 13 residues. Germline loops: CDR1 KGHSH, CDR2 LQKENI. CDR3 loop: CASSRERQETQYF. DNA of the CDR3: TGTGCCAGCTCGAGGGAGCGGCAAGAGACCCAGTACTTC.

The genes are TRBV29-1 and TRBJ2-7; 10 positions match TRBD1. The CDR3 contains 13 residues. Germline-derived CDR1 and CDR2 are SQVTM and ANQGSEA. The V and J ends lost 6 bases and 3 bases, in that order; junction bases with no gene match: 5. The CDR3 DNA is TGCAGCGTCCAGGGACAGGGGAACTACGAGCAGTACTTC. Translating gives CSVQGQGNYEQYF.

This clone was seen only a few times. The rearrangement links TRBV5-6 to TRBJ1-5; D unresolved. Germline V gene data show CDR1 as SGHDT and CDR2 as YYEEEE. This CDR3 is 16 amino acids long. V lost 1 base to trimming and J lost 4 bases, with 15 bases between them. The CDR3 sequence is CASSLTGDALNQPQHF. The CDR3, as DNA: TGTGCCAGCAGCTTGACCGGGGATGCGCTAAATCAGCCCCAGCATTTT.